A selection of T cell receptor beta chains follows, all from one sample in a study of vaccination and CD4 T cells after COVID-19. MiXCR, run by TCRdb on the PCR reads, gives a single entry per CDR3 protein. The table includes about 4,000 distinct CDR3 sequences, around 20% detected once. For these receptors, no antigen is known. The sample consisted of CD4+ T cells from blood, cultured in vitro, taken after SARS-CoV-2 vaccination. These receptors were obtained from a human donor who had recovered from COVID-19. Both conserved end residues are part of each CDR3. The D gene is left open where the match is weak. Rows may omit the clone size; those that give it use once, few, many or a size class.

size,V,D,J,DNA,CDR3
medium-sized,TRBV6-5,TRBD1,TRBJ1-6,TGTGCCAGCAGTTCAGGGGGGAATTCACCCCTCCACTTT,CASSSGGNSPLHF
.,TRBV18,.,TRBJ2-7,TGTGCCAGCTCGCTCTCAGAGGGAGGCGAGCAGTACTTC,CASSLSEGGEQYF
medium-sized,TRBV7-2,TRBD1,TRBJ1-2,TGTGCCAGCAGCTGGCTAGACAGGGGAGGTGGCTACACCTTC,CASSWLDRGGGYTF
few,TRBV11-1,TRBD1,TRBJ1-2,TGTGCCAGCAGCCGGACAGGGGGCGAGGACTATGGCTACACCTTC,CASSRTGGEDYGYTF
.,TRBV7-9,.,TRBJ2-3,TGTGCCAGCAGCTTCCGCCTAGCCGTCGGAGCAGATACGCAGTATTTT,CASSFRLAVGADTQYF
.,TRBV7-3,.,TRBJ1-1,TGTGCCAGCAGGTTAAACACTGAAGCTTTCTTT,CASRLNTEAFF
.,TRBV20-1,.,TRBJ1-1,TGCAGTGCTAGCTTAAACACTGAAGCTTTCTTT,CSASLNTEAFF
medium-sized,TRBV11-1,TRBD2,TRBJ2-7,TGTGCCAGCAGCTTAGGCTCTTCTGGCGGGGGGCAGTACTTC,CASSLGSSGGGQYF
medium-sized,TRBV7-2,.,TRBJ1-2,TGTGCCAGCAGCTTAGCGAGTAGGGATTATGGCTACACCTTC,CASSLASRDYGYTF
medium-sized,TRBV7-3,.,TRBJ2-7,TGTGCCAGCAGGCCGAGGACAGCAACCTACGAGCAGTACTTC,CASRPRTATYEQYF
medium-sized,TRBV7-9,.,TRBJ1-6,TGTGCCAGCAGCTTAGCAGCAGGGACTGGACAACCCCTCCACTTT,CASSLAAGTGQPLHF
medium-sized,TRBV20-1,.,TRBJ1-2,TGCAGTGCTAGAGCGGTTGGGGAAGCCCACGACTATGGCTACACCTTC,CSARAVGEAHDYGYTF
once,TRBV29-1,TRBD1,TRBJ2-7,TGCAGCGTTGAACGAGGGACAGGGTACGAGCAGTACTTC,CSVERGTGYEQYF
.,TRBV7-2,.,TRBJ1-1,TGTGCCAGCAGAACCGGACATGTGGGGAACACTGAAGCTTTCTTT,CASRTGHVGNTEAFF
.,TRBV2,.,TRBJ2-5,TGTGCCAGCAGCCCCGGTCAGACCCAGTACTTC,CASSPGQTQYF
few,TRBV7-9,.,TRBJ2-2,TGTGCCAGCAGCTTGGACGTTAACACCGGGGAGCTGTTTTTT,CASSLDVNTGELFF
medium-sized,TRBV7-9,.,TRBJ2-7,TGTGCCAGCAGCTCGGGACGGGCCTACGAGCAGTACTTC,CASSSGRAYEQYF
few,TRBV19,.,TRBJ2-3,TGTGCCAGTAGTCCTCTACGAGGCACAGATACGCAGTATTTT,CASSPLRGTDTQYF
few,TRBV10-3,TRBD1,TRBJ1-1,TGTGCCATCAGTGCGAGGGACAGGAACACTGAAGCTTTCTTT,CAISARDRNTEAFF
few,TRBV4-3,.,TRBJ1-1,TGCGCCAGCAGCCAAGACAGAAGGAACACTGAAGCTTTCTTT,CASSQDRRNTEAFF
medium-sized,TRBV20-1,TRBD1,TRBJ1-6,TGCAGTGCTTCCTCCGGGACAGGTTCCTCACCCCTCCACTTT,CSASSGTGSSPLHF
.,TRBV5-5,.,TRBJ2-5,TGTGCCAGCAGCTTGGCCGATCGAGGGGAGACCCAGTACTTC,CASSLADRGETQYF
.,TRBV18,.,TRBJ1-2,TGTGCCAGCTCCCCGGTAGGACCGGATGGCTACACCTTC,CASSPVGPDGYTF
medium-sized,TRBV6-1,.,TRBJ1-5,TGTGCCAGCAGTGAACGCGGTAGGGGGAACGCTGCCCAGCATTTT,CASSERGRGNAAQHF
.,TRBV27,.,TRBJ2-3,TGTGCCAGCAGTTGGGGGGTTAGCGGACCTAATACGCAGTATTTT,CASSWGVSGPNTQYF
.,TRBV25-1,.,TRBJ1-6,TGTGCCAGCAGGTTAGGCGGTTCACCCCTCCACTTT,CASRLGGSPLHF
many,TRBV6-5,.,TRBJ1-5,TGTGCCAGCAGTTACGGGGCACAGTTAGCGCCCCAGCATTTT,CASSYGAQLAPQHF
medium-sized,TRBV6-1,.,TRBJ1-2,TGTGCCAGCAGTGTAAGCTATGGCTACACCTTC,CASSVSYGYTF
.,TRBV6-2/TRBV6-3,.,TRBJ2-2,TGTGCCAGCAGTACGGGGTGGGGCAGGACAAACACCGGGGAGCTGTTTTTT,CASSTGWGRTNTGELFF
medium-sized,TRBV20-1,.,TRBJ1-2,TGCAGTGCTTTACGACGGCTAAATGGCTACACCTTC,CSALRRLNGYTF
medium-sized,TRBV20-1,TRBD2,TRBJ2-3,TGCAGTGCTAGAGATAGGCCTAGCGGGGCAGATACGCAGTATTTT,CSARDRPSGADTQYF
once,TRBV5-1,.,TRBJ1-2,TGCGCCAGCAGCTTGATCAGTAACTATGGCTACACCTTC,CASSLISNYGYTF
medium-sized,TRBV20-1,.,TRBJ2-3,TGCAGTGCTAGGAGAGGATTCACAGATACGCAGTATTTT,CSARRGFTDTQYF
medium-sized,TRBV20-1,.,TRBJ2-7,TGCAGTGCTAGACCGCCCCTGCCCGAAGGGTACGAGCAGTACTTC,CSARPPLPEGYEQYF
medium-sized,TRBV4-3,.,TRBJ2-3,TGCGCCAGCAGCCAAGGCCCAGATACGCAGTATTTT,CASSQGPDTQYF
many,TRBV20-1,.,TRBJ1-1,TGCAGTGCTAGTCTCGGCAGGGAAGCTTTCTTT,CSASLGREAFF
.,TRBV7-2,TRBD2,TRBJ2-3,TGTGCCAGCAGCTTAGTTGGAGCGGGGGGGGGAGATACGCAGTATTTT,CASSLVGAGGGDTQYF